Listed here is a single T cell receptor (beta chain). One end of the junction fails to match germline, which may point to a read error. PCR employed 60 Vbeta and 13 Jbeta primers. TCRdb's copy holds only in-frame clones and misses some; the assay was immunoSEQ multiplex PCR. In the table there are some 150,000 clones, less than 85% of which are singletons. This record comes from a study of cytomegalovirus exposure and HLA in healthy donors. This CDR3 contains 13 residues. Looked up from germline, CDR1 is SGHAT and CDR2 is FQDESV (reference sequence). The TCR sequence derives from a man in his fifties or sixties in good health and CMV-seronegative. The sample taken for sequencing was PBMCs. The chain carries TRBV11-1 and TRBJ2-7; TRBD2 matches 8 bases. The CDR3 protein is CASSPSWLGLVNF. The CDR3, as DNA: TGTGCCAGCAGCCCAAGCTGGTTGGGACTAGTAAATTTC.